The sequence of this T cell receptor beta chain was determined in a study of control samples from healthy donors and cancer patients. Here immunoSEQ multiplex PCR was the method, and the copy in TCRdb shows in-frame clones only, minus some. Of about 120,000 clones listed, approximately 90% were seen once; the top ten hold 3% to 4%. Germline V gives CDR1 MNHEY, CDR2 SVGEGT. CDR3 length: 16 residues. Between the trimmed V and J ends, which lost 4 bases and 0 bases, there was a span of 10 bases. The V and J genes are TRBV6-2 or TRBV6-3 and TRBJ1-6; D is unclear. The sequence came from a man aged 40-49 years in good health. The sample taken for sequencing was blood. The CDR3 sequence: CASSFRTVSYNSPLHF. CDR3 nucleotide sequence: TGTGCCAGCAGTTTTCGGACGGTCTCCTATAATTCACCCCTCCACTTT.